These 30 T cell receptor beta chains were sequenced from one sample in a study of blood T cell repertoires in COVID-19. Only in-frame clones appear in the TCRdb table, and some are missing; sequencing was by immunoSEQ multiplex PCR. Of around 72,000 clones in the sample, over 75% are singletons; the top ten hold over 25%. Sequencing was performed on peripheral blood. The receptors derive from a man aged 50-60 years with acute or convalescent COVID-19.

The CDR3 DNA sequence: TGTGCCAGTAGCCCGGGACAGGGTTTTAATGAGCAGTTCTTC. Protein product: CASSPGQGFNEQFF. The V and J genes are TRBV19 and TRBJ2-1, with 9 bases identical to TRBD1. The CDR3 sequence is 14 residues long. Germline lookup yields CDR1 LNHDA and CDR2 SQIVND (reference sequence). The junction had 7 bases not matched to a gene; V was cut back by 6 bases and J by 7 bases.

The chain uses TRBV27 and TRBJ1-2; D may be TRBD1 (6 bases). CDR3 size: 14 residues. Trimming left V 4 bases short and J 2 bases short, with 11 bases between. Looked up from germline, CDR1 is MNHEY and CDR2 is SMNVEV (reference sequence). CDR3: CASSWGTGNYGYTF. CDR3 nucleotides: TGTGCCAGCAGTTGGGGCACAGGGAACTATGGCTACACCTTC.

This clone was recorded once. V is TRBV6-5 and J is TRBJ2-5; no definite D call. From germline, CDR1 is MNHEY and CDR2 SVGAGI. Trimming stripped 1 base from V and 4 bases from J, with 10 bases between. This CDR3 has 14 amino acids. The CDR3 DNA sequence: TGTGCCAGCAGTTACTATGGCCCGGGAGAGACCCAGTACTTC. Its translation: CASSYYGPGETQYF.

The J gene is TRBJ2-5, the V gene TRBV5-1; weak D call: TRBD2 (5 bases). Germline CDR1 is SGHRS and CDR2 is YFSETQ. Trimming left V 6 bases short and J 5 bases short, with 8 bases between. The CDR3 spans 11 residues. The CDR3 region is CASTERETQYF. CDR3 bases: TGCGCCAGCACAGAGCGGGAGACCCAGTACTTC.

This chain uses TRBV6-6 with TRBJ2-5, with D perhaps matching TRBD1 (6 bases). The V gene's germline CDR1 is MNHNY and CDR2 SVGAGI (reference sequence). V lost 7 bases to trimming and J lost 2 bases, with 11 bases between them. CDR3 size: 13 residues. CDR3 DNA: TGTGCCAGCACCTGGACAGCACAAGAGACCCAGTACTTC. It encodes CASTWTAQETQYF.

The rearrangement uses TRBV7-9 and TRBJ1-2, with TRBD1 matching over 9 bases. CDR1 SEHNR and CDR2 FQNEAQ come from the germline V gene (reference sequence). Unmatched junction bases numbered 4, after V lost 3 bases and J lost 8 bases. The CDR3 sequence is 13 residues long. The DNA of the CDR3 is TGTGCCAGCAGCTTCCGGACAGGGGAGGGCTACACCTTC. Translating gives CASSFRTGEGYTF.

This clone was seen a single time. V is TRBV5-6 and J is TRBJ2-2; D may be TRBD1 (6 bases). Trimming took 3 bases from V and 7 from J, leaving 13 bases between them. Germline CDR1 and CDR2: SGHDT and YYEEEE. This CDR3 spans 14 amino acids. CDR3 sequence reads: CASSSRGFHGELFF. Written as DNA, the CDR3 is TGTGCCAGCAGCTCCAGGGGTTTTCACGGGGAGCTGTTTTTT. Full variable domain (remainder filled in from reference TRBV5-6 and TRBJ2-2): DAGVTQSPTHLIKTRGQQVTLRCSPKSGHDTVSWYQQALGQGPQFIFQYYEEEERQRGNFPDRFSGHQFPNYSSELNVNALLLGDSALYLCASSSRGFHGELFFGEGSRLTVL.

This clone was observed a handful of times. The chain uses TRBV7-6 and TRBJ2-7; TRBD1 aligns across 11 bases. Trimming removed 6 bases from V and 2 bases from J; junction bases left unmatched: 6. Germline CDR1 is SGHVS and CDR2 is FNYEAQ. The CDR3 loop spans 15 amino acids. Written as DNA, the CDR3 is TGTGCCAGCAGTTCCGCGGGACAGGGGGCCTACGAGCAGTACTTC. This sequence encodes CASSSAGQGAYEQYF. Full variable domain (remainder filled in from reference TRBV7-6 and TRBJ2-7): GAGVSQSPRYKVTKRGQDVALRCDPISGHVSLYWYRQALGQGPEFLTYFNYEAQQDKSGLPNDRFSAERPEGSISTLTIQRTEQRDSAMYRCASSSAGQGAYEQYFGPGTRLTVT.

The chain links TRBV9 to TRBJ2-1; no clear D gene. Germline CDR1 SGDLS, CDR2 YYNGEE. V lost 0 bases and J lost 0, with 10 bases in between. CDR3 length: 16 amino acids. The DNA for the CDR3 is TGTGCCAGCAGCGTAGACTTTAAAAGCTCCTACAATGAGCAGTTCTTC. Its translation is CASSVDFKSSYNEQFF. The entire variable domain, with the rest obtained from reference TRBV9 and TRBJ2-1, is as follows: DSGVTQTPKHLITATGQRVTLRCSPRSGDLSVYWYQQSLDQGLQFLIQYYNGEERAKGNILERFSAQQFPDLHSELNLSSLELGDSALYFCASSVDFKSSYNEQFFGPGTRLTVL.

This clone was observed a single time. The rearrangement uses TRBV5-4 and TRBJ1-1, with D tentatively TRBD1 (6 bases). V was cut by 4 bases and J by 5 bases, with 15 bases left in between. CDR3 length: 14 residues. The germline V gene encodes CDR1 SGHNT and CDR2 YYREEE (reference sequence). For the CDR3, the DNA is TGTGCCAGCAGCAAAACAGGGCCCTGGACTGAAGCTTTCTTT. This codes for CASSKTGPWTEAFF.

This chain joins TRBV10-3 and TRBJ1-1; no definite D call. Trimming left V 3 bases short and J 6 bases short, with 8 bases between. The CDR3 spans 12 residues. CDR1 and CDR2 from the germline V gene are ENHRY and SYGVKD. CDR3 bases: TGTGCCATCAGTGACACGAGCCCTGAAGCTTTCTTT. Protein: CAISDTSPEAFF.

V usage is TRBV3-1 (or the pseudogene TRBV3-2) and J usage is TRBJ2-7; TRBD2 might be the D (6 bases). Germline V gene data show CDR1 as LGHDT and CDR2 as YNNKEL (reference sequence). The CDR3 has 13 amino acids. Trimming stripped 4 bases from V and 2 bases from J, with 9 bases between. DNA of the CDR3: TGTGCCAGCAGCCCTAGCGAAACCTACGAGCAGTACTTC. Protein: CASSPSETYEQYF.

This CDR3 reads CASSEGSLPGYTF. CDR3 DNA sequence: TGTGCCAGCAGTGAGGGCAGCCTCCCTGGCTACACCTTC. This chain uses TRBV6-1 with TRBJ1-2; D remains unclear. Per the germline V gene, CDR1 is MNHNS and CDR2 is SASEGT. There are 13 residues in the CDR3. V shed 3 bases and J shed 7 bases, with 12 bases lying between them.

The chain joins TRBV25-1 to TRBJ1-4, with TRBD1 as a possible D gene (5 bases). Germline V CDR1 and CDR2: MGHDK, SYGVNS. CDR3 length: 13 residues. V was clipped by 6 bases and J by 8 bases, with 13 bases between them. In nucleotides, the CDR3 is TGTGCCAGCAGGTTCAGGGCGAACGAAAAACTGTTTTTT. Translated: CASRFRANEKLFF. Combining the CDR3 with reference TRBV25-1 and TRBJ1-4 gives the whole variable domain EADIYQTPRYLVIGTGKKITLECSQTMGHDKMYWYQQDPGMELHLIHYSYGVNSTEKGDLSSESTVSRIRTEHFPLTLESARPSHTSQYLCASRFRANEKLFFGSGTQLSVL.

The rearrangement joins TRBV6-5 to TRBJ2-2; 8 positions agree with TRBD1. Unmatched junction bases numbered 4, after V lost 5 bases and J lost 5 bases. The length of the CDR3 is 14 residues. Germline V lookup: CDR1 MNHEY, CDR2 SVGAGI. CDR3 sequence: CASSPDRGTGELFF. CDR3 nucleotide sequence: TGTGCCAGCAGTCCTGACAGGGGAACCGGGGAGCTGTTTTTT.

V is TRBV14 and J is TRBJ1-1, with D tentatively TRBD1 (5 bases). The ends were cut back, 1 base at V and 6 bases at J, with 6 bases in the middle. Germline-derived CDR1 and CDR2 are SGHDN and FVKESK. CDR3 length equals 12 residues. The CDR3 loop reads CASSQVGAEAFF. The CDR3 nucleotides are TGTGCCAGCAGCCAAGTAGGGGCTGAAGCTTTCTTT.

The V and J genes are TRBV5-8 and TRBJ1-2, with TRBD1 as a possible D gene (6 bases). This CDR3 has 15 amino acids. Trimming cost V 5 bases and J 3 bases, with 17 bases left between them. Per the germline V gene, CDR1 is SGHTS and CDR2 is YDEGEE. The CDR3 region is CASSFGQNSYYGYTF. CDR3 DNA sequence: TGTGCCAGCAGTTTTGGACAGAATTCTTACTATGGCTACACCTTC.

The chain combines TRBV27 with TRBJ2-3, with D possibly TRBD1 on 6 matching bases. The germline V and J ends were trimmed by 5 bases and 3 bases, with 12 bases remaining between them. Germline CDR1 MNHEY, CDR2 SMNVEV (reference sequence). The CDR3 runs to 14 residues. This chain's CDR3 is CASSPLQGTDTQYF. In nucleotides, the CDR3 is TGTGCCAGCAGTCCACTACAGGGAACAGATACGCAGTATTTT.

The chain recombines TRBV4-1 with TRBJ1-4; D is possibly TRBD1 (5 bases). Germline V gene lookup returns CDR1 MGHRA and CDR2 YSYEKL. This CDR3 region has 18 residues. Trimming removed 2 bases at V and 4 bases at J, with 20 bases between. DNA of the CDR3: TGCGCCAGCAGCCAACCGACGGGCACAGGCCTCGGTAATGAAAAACTGTTTTTT. Protein sequence: CASSQPTGTGLGNEKLFF.

The J gene is TRBJ1-1, the V gene TRBV12-5; unclear D gene. Germline V gives CDR1 LGHNT, CDR2 FRNRAP. V lost 2 bases, J lost 0 bases, and 10 bases lay in between. This CDR3 is built from 15 residues. The CDR3 coding sequence is TGTGCTAGTGGTTTGCCTGTTACAGTGAACACTGAAGCTTTCTTT. It yields the protein CASGLPVTVNTEAFF.

The J gene is TRBJ1-1, the V gene TRBV5-4, with D possibly matching TRBD1 (6 bases). The V end was cut by 4 bases, the J end by 3 bases, with 10 bases between. The CDR3 loop spans 13 amino acids. From germline, CDR1 is SGHNT and CDR2 YYREEE (reference sequence). The CDR3 loop reads CASSPTGYTEAFF. The CDR3 region has the DNA TGTGCCAGCAGCCCTACAGGGTACACTGAAGCTTTCTTT.

This clone occurred once. The chain is built from TRBV19 and TRBJ1-1; D is unclear. Looked up from germline, CDR1 is LNHDA and CDR2 is SQIVND (reference sequence). Trimming pared 1 base from V and 0 bases from J, leaving 3 bases between. The CDR3 has 13 amino acids. CDR3 DNA: TGTGCCAGTAGTATAGCGGTGAACACTGAAGCTTTCTTT. Amino acid sequence: CASSIAVNTEAFF.

This chain joins TRBV27 and TRBJ1-2; D is uncertain. Germline loops: CDR1 MNHEY, CDR2 SMNVEV (reference sequence). The CDR3 has 15 amino acids. Trimming removed 5 bases at V and 2 bases at J, with 15 bases between. In DNA, the CDR3 is TGTGCCAGCAGTACCTTGGAGGGTAAGAACTATGGCTACACCTTC. Translated, it gives CASSTLEGKNYGYTF.

The chain couples TRBV10-3 to TRBJ2-5, with TRBD2 matching 10 bases. Trimming removed 4 bases from V and 4 bases from J; junction bases left unmatched: 15. This CDR3 region has 18 residues. Germline V CDR1 and CDR2: ENHRY, SYGVKD. CDR3 residues: CAISASGGAAGPTETQYF. CDR3 bases: TGTGCCATCAGTGCCAGCGGGGGGGCCGCAGGCCCCACAGAGACCCAGTACTTC.

This clone showed up just a few times. The J gene is TRBJ1-6, the V gene TRBV7-6, with unresolved D. Trimming cost V 1 base and J 7 bases, with 8 bases left between them. Germline loops: CDR1 SGHVS, CDR2 FNYEAQ. The CDR3 contains 14 residues. CDR3 in amino acids: CASSLELRNSPLHF. The CDR3 region has the DNA TGTGCCAGCAGCTTAGAACTGCGGAATTCACCCCTCCACTTT.

V gene TRBV27 combines with J gene TRBJ2-1, with 8 positions matching TRBD2. V gave up 7 bases and J gave up 4 bases; unmatched junction bases: 9. Germline V CDR1 and CDR2: MNHEY, SMNVEV (reference sequence). The CDR3 is made up of 15 amino acids. The CDR3 nucleotides are TGTGCCAGCAAGACGGGGGGGAACTTATACAATGAGCAGTTCTTC. Translated, it gives CASKTGGNLYNEQFF.

The genes are TRBV19 and TRBJ2-5; D is unclear. Trimming pared 2 bases from V and 2 bases from J, leaving 6 bases between. This CDR3 is 13 amino acids long. CDR1 and CDR2 from the germline V gene are LNHDA and SQIVND (reference sequence). DNA for the CDR3: TGTGCCAGTAGTATACACAGACAAGAGACCCAGTACTTC. Translated: CASSIHRQETQYF. The entire variable domain, with the rest obtained from reference TRBV19 and TRBJ2-5, is as follows: DGGITQSPKYLFRKEGQNVTLSCEQNLNHDAMYWYRQDPGQGLRLIYYSQIVNDFQKGDIAEGYSVSREKKESFPLTVTSAQKNPTAFYLCASSIHRQETQYFGPGTRLLVL.

This chain links TRBV5-1 with TRBJ1-4; 7 nucleotides agree with TRBD1. Per germline, CDR1 SGHRS and CDR2 YFSETQ. The CDR3 consists of 15 residues. V lost 4 bases, J lost 5 bases, and 8 bases stayed unmatched. The CDR3 sequence: CASSPPGQINEKLFF. The CDR3 DNA sequence: TGCGCCAGCAGCCCCCCGGGACAGATCAATGAAAAACTGTTTTTT.

Concerning this clone: The sample has other DNA sequences that encode this CDR3 too. This chain links TRBV6-5 with TRBJ1-2, with TRBD1 matching over 9 bases. The CDR3 contains 16 residues. Looked up from germline, CDR1 is MNHEY and CDR2 is SVGAGI. J lost 4 bases, V lost 0 bases, and 6 bases had no gene match. CDR3 bases: TGTGCCAGCAGTTACTCGCGCACAGGGGGCGGCTATGGCTACACCTTC. As protein: CASSYSRTGGGYGYTF.

This clone turned up a few times. The chain combines TRBV5-1 with TRBJ1-1; 7 bases align to TRBD1. With 4 bases clipped from V and 5 bases from J, the junction kept 11 bases outside the gene matches. In germline, CDR1 is SGHRS, CDR2 YFSETQ. This CDR3 has 15 residues. Here the CDR3 DNA reads TGCGCCAGCAGCATGCTGGCAACAGGGGAGACTGAAGCTTTCTTT. Translating gives CASSMLATGETEAFF.